This T cell receptor (beta chain) was documented in a study of blood T cell repertoires in COVID-19. TCRdb's copy holds only in-frame clones and misses some; the assay was immunoSEQ multiplex PCR. Here the sample spans about 190,000 clones, nearly 90% being singletons. This CDR3 comprises 12 residues. Per germline, CDR1 SGHAT and CDR2 FQNNGV. J was trimmed by 7 bases and V by 5 bases; bases with no gene match: 2. The sample consisted of peripheral blood. This clonotype was sampled from a man aged 50-60 years with acute or convalescent COVID-19. The chain joins TRBV11-2 to TRBJ2-1, with 7 bases that match TRBD1. The DNA for the CDR3 is TGTGCCAGCAGCCCGACAGGGAATGAGCAGTTCTTC. Translated: CASSPTGNEQFF.